These T cell receptor beta chains were read from a single sample in a study of T cell repertoires in cytomegalovirus infection. MiXCR, run by TCRdb on the reads, gives a single entry per CDR3 protein. The sample lists 250,000 to 350,000 distinct CDR3 sequences, about 23% occurring once. Sequences were obtained from PBMCs. All receptors come from a human donor in good health (CMV status not recorded). Some clones in this sample may be carry-over from other donors' samples. Each CDR3 is given with its conserved first and last residue. D genes are given only for firm matches. Clone size appears in some rows only: once, few, many, or a class for an expanded clone.

clone_size d_call j_call v_call cdr3_nt cdr3_aa
once NA TRBJ2-7 TRBV30 TGTGCCTGGAGTGGAAACGGCGAGCAGTACTTC CAWSGNGEQYF
NA NA TRBJ2-3 TRBV29-1 TGCAGCGTTCGGGGGTCGGCAGATACGCAGTATTTT CSVRGSADTQYF
few TRBD2 TRBJ2-7 TRBV7-2 TGTGCCAGCAGCTTAGGTATGAGGACTAGCGGGGACCACGAGCAGTACTTC CASSLGMRTSGDHEQYF
few TRBD1 TRBJ2-7 TRBV12-3/TRBV12-4 TGTGCCAGCAGGGTCGACGGGACAGGGGGCGAGCAGTACTTC CASRVDGTGGEQYF
NA TRBD2 TRBJ2-7 TRBV6-1 TGTGCCAGCAGTGAATACCCGGGAGGCTACGAGCAGTACTTC CASSEYPGGYEQYF
NA TRBD2 TRBJ2-2 TRBV7-3 TGTGCCAGCAGCCTCGCTAGCGGGAGGTCCCACGGGGAGCTGTTTTTT CASSLASGRSHGELFF
few NA TRBJ1-2 TRBV6-1 TGTGCCAGCAGTGAAATAGGGAACTATGGCTACACCTTC CASSEIGNYGYTF
many TRBD1 TRBJ2-1 TRBV6-1 TGTGCCAGCAGCGTACAGGGGAAATGGGGTGAGCAGTTCTTC CASSVQGKWGEQFF
NA NA TRBJ1-1 TRBV11-3 TGTGCCAGCAGCTTTTTGTCCGGTGAAGCTTTCTTT CASSFLSGEAFF
NA TRBD2 TRBJ2-1 TRBV7-2 TGTGCCAGCAGCTTAGGGGGAGCGGGAGGGGTCAATGAGCAGTTCTTC CASSLGGAGGVNEQFF
NA NA TRBJ1-5 TRBV6-2/TRBV6-3 TGTGCCAGCAGCTATTTTAATAGCAATCAGCCCCAGCATTTT CASSYFNSNQPQHF
NA NA TRBJ1-4 TRBV29-1 TGCAGCGTTGAAGATCCGGGGGGGAAGGAAAAACTGTTTTTT CSVEDPGGKEKLFF
NA TRBD1 TRBJ2-2 TRBV2 TGTGCCAGCAGAGCGGGGACAGGGAACGGGGAGCTGTTTTTT CASRAGTGNGELFF
many NA TRBJ2-7 TRBV7-3 TGTGCCAGCAGCCTCTTCGAGGGGAACTACGAGCAGTACTTC CASSLFEGNYEQYF
few NA TRBJ2-1 TRBV15 TGTGCCACCAGCAGCCAAACTCCGGGACAACGATCTGAGCAGTTCTTC CATSSQTPGQRSEQFF
many TRBD2 TRBJ2-3 TRBV28 TGTGCCAGCGAAAATGGGCTAGCGGGGAGCACAGATACGCAGTATTTT CASENGLAGSTDTQYF
many NA TRBJ1-1 TRBV6-5 TGTGCCAGCAGTTACGGGGCAGACATGAACACTGAAGCTTTCTTT CASSYGADMNTEAFF
many NA TRBJ1-5 TRBV7-2 TGTGCCAGCAGCTTAGTTTCCTGGGGCAATCAGCCCCAGCATTTT CASSLVSWGNQPQHF
many TRBD1 TRBJ1-5 TRBV24-1 TGTGCCACGGGAGGACAGGCTAGCAATCAGCCCCAGCATTTT CATGGQASNQPQHF
NA NA TRBJ1-5 TRBV11-2 TGTGCCAGCAGCAAAGACAATAGCAATCAGCCCCAGCATTTT CASSKDNSNQPQHF
few NA TRBJ1-1 TRBV2 TGTGCCAGCCAGATGGGGGTTAACACTGAAGCTTTCTTT CASQMGVNTEAFF
NA NA TRBJ2-1 TRBV7-9 TGTGCCAGCCGGCCTGGCCCCTACAATGAGCAGTTCTTC CASRPGPYNEQFF
NA TRBD1 TRBJ1-5 TRBV5-5 TGTGCCAGCAGCTCTTTCTGGACAGGGGGCAATCAGCCCCAGCATTTT CASSSFWTGGNQPQHF
few TRBD1 TRBJ1-1 TRBV19 TGTGCCAGTAGTATGACAGGGAGGGCTGAAGCTTTCTTT CASSMTGRAEAFF
few NA TRBJ2-7 TRBV18 TGTGCCAGCTCACCACCGCAAGGTGGGTGGAACGAGCAGTACTTC CASSPPQGGWNEQYF
many NA TRBJ1-5 TRBV12-3/TRBV12-4 TGTGCCAGCAGTCCCAATTGGGACCAGCCCCAGCATTTT CASSPNWDQPQHF
few NA TRBJ2-3 TRBV19 TGTGCCAGTAGTATAGCTACAGATACGCAGTATTTT CASSIATDTQYF
NA NA TRBJ2-2 TRBV7-8 TGTGCCAGCAGCTTAGGCTCAAGGGCAGGGTGGACCGGGGAGCTGTTTTTT CASSLGSRAGWTGELFF
few NA TRBJ2-2 TRBV19 TGTGCCAGTAGTCGGACCGCCACCGGGGAGCTGTTTTTT CASSRTATGELFF
once TRBD1 TRBJ2-1 TRBV7-8 TGTGCCAGCAGCCCCCCAGATACAGGGGGTGAGCAGTTCTTC CASSPPDTGGEQFF
many TRBD2 TRBJ2-1 TRBV7-2 TGTGCCAGCAGCCGCGGGGGGGGCGCAACCTACAATGAGCAGTTCTTC CASSRGGGATYNEQFF
many TRBD2 TRBJ2-5 TRBV7-2 TGTGCCAGCAGCCGAAGGACTAGCGGGGTTGGGGAGACCCAGTACTTC CASSRRTSGVGETQYF
NA TRBD2 TRBJ2-1 TRBV20-1 TGCAGTGCTAGAGAATTCGGCGGGAGGATTTCCAATGAGCAGTTCTTC CSAREFGGRISNEQFF
NA NA TRBJ2-1 TRBV29-1 TGCAGCGTTGAGAGAGGGGACCATGAGCAGTTCTTC CSVERGDHEQFF
many NA TRBJ2-3 TRBV7-2 TGTGCCAGCAACTACAGGGCCACAGATACGCAGTATTTT CASNYRATDTQYF
many TRBD1 TRBJ2-7 TRBV12-3/TRBV12-4 TGTGCCAGCAGTGTAACCGGGACAGGGGGCTACGAGCAGTACTTC CASSVTGTGGYEQYF
few NA TRBJ2-7 TRBV4-3 TGCGCCAGCAGCCAAGACCAGGGGACCTACGAGCAGTACTTC CASSQDQGTYEQYF
NA NA TRBJ1-1 TRBV30 TGTGCCTGGATGGGGGGGGGCCTGAACACTGAAGCTTTCTTT CAWMGGGLNTEAFF
many TRBD1 TRBJ2-1 TRBV6-2/TRBV6-3 TGTGCCAGCAGTTACTCGACGTACAGGGGTTCCTACAATGAGCAGTTCTTC CASSYSTYRGSYNEQFF
many NA TRBJ1-2 TRBV7-2 TGTGCCAGCAGCTTAGGTTTAGGCCGTACAGGCTACACCTTC CASSLGLGRTGYTF
many TRBD2 TRBJ2-4 TRBV11-2 TGTGCCAGCAGCTTCCAGGGACTAGCGGGGGGAGGAGCCAAAAACATTCAGTACTTC CASSFQGLAGGGAKNIQYF
NA NA TRBJ2-7 TRBV5-5 TGTGCCAGCAGCCCGGGTGGCGGCTGGGGCTACGAGCAGTACTTC CASSPGGGWGYEQYF
NA TRBD1 TRBJ2-1 TRBV28 TGTGCCAGCACCTTGGGGACAGGGGTAACCAATGAGCAGTTCTTC CASTLGTGVTNEQFF
NA NA TRBJ1-4 TRBV11-2 TGTGCCAGCAGCCCGCGGACGGGATTTAATGAAAAACTGTTTTTT CASSPRTGFNEKLFF
many NA TRBJ1-3 TRBV7-8 TGTGCCAGCAGCTCCTCCTGGGGGGGCCTCGGAAACACCATATATTTT CASSSSWGGLGNTIYF
NA NA TRBJ1-5 TRBV30 TGTGCCTGGAGAGGGGACACAGAGAATCAGCCCCAGCATTTT CAWRGDTENQPQHF
few NA TRBJ2-1 TRBV24-1 TGTGCCACCAGTGATTTCGCTCGAGGGGCCAGGCATGAGCAGTTCTTC CATSDFARGARHEQFF